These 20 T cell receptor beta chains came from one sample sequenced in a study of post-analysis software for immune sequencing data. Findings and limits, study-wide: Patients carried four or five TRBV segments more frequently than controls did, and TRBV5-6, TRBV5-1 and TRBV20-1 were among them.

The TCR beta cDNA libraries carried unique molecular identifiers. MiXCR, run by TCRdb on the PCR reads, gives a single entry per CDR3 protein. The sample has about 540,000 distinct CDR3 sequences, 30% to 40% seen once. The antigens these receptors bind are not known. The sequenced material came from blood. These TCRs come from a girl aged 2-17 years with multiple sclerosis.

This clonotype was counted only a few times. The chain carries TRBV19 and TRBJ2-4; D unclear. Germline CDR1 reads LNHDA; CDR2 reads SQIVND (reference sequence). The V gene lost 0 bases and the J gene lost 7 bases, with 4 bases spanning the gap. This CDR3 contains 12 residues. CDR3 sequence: CASSIDANIQYF. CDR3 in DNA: TGTGCCAGTAGTATAGATGCCAACATTCAGTACTTC. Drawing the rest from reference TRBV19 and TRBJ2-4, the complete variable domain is DGGITQSPKYLFRKEGQNVTLSCEQNLNHDAMYWYRQDPGQGLRLIYYSQIVNDFQKGDIAEGYSVSREKKESFPLTVTSAQKNPTAFYLCASSIDANIQYFGAGTRLSVL.

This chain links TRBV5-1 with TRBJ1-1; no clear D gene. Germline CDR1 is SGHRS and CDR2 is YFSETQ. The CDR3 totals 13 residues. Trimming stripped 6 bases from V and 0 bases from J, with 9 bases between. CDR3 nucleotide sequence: TGCGCCAGCACCATGTCACTGAACACTGAAGCTTTCTTT. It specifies CASTMSLNTEAFF.

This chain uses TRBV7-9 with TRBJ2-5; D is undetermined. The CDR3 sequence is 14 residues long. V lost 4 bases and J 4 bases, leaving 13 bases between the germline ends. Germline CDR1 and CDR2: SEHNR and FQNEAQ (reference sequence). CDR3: CASSSEVQGETQYF. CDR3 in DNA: TGTGCCAGCAGCTCCGAAGTCCAAGGAGAGACCCAGTACTTC.

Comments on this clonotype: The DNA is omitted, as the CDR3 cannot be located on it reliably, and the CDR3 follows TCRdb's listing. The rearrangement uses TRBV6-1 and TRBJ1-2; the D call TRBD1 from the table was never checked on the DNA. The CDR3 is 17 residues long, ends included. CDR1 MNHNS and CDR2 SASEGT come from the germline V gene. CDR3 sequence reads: CASSEAGFGPGRYGYTF.

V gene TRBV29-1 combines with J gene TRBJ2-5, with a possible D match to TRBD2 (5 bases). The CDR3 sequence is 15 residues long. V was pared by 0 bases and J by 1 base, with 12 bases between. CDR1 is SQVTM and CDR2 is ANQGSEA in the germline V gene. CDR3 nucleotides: TGCAGCGTTGAAGATTCGGCGGGCGGCCAAGAGACCCAGTACTTC. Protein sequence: CSVEDSAGGQETQYF.

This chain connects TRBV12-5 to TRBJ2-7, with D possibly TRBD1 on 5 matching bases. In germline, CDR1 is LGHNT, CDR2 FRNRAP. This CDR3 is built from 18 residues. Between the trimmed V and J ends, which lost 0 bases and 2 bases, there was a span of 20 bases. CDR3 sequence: CASGLVMNQGCGTYEQYF. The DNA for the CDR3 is TGTGCTAGTGGTTTGGTAATGAACCAGGGTTGTGGAACCTACGAGCAGTACTTC.

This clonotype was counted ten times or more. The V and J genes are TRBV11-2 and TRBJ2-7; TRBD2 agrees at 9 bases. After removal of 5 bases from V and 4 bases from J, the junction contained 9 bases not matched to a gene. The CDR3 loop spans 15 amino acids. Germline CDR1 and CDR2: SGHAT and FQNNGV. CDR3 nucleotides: TGTGCCAGCAGCCCACTGCGGGGGGGGCTGTACGAGCAGTACTTC. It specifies CASSPLRGGLYEQYF.

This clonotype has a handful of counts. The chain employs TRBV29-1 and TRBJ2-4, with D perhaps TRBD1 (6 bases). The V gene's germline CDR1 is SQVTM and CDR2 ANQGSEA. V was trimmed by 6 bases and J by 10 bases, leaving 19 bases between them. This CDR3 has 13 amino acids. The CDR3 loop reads CSVIQGVFSIQYF. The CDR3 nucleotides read TGCAGCGTGATACAGGGAGTATTTTCGATTCAGTACTTC.

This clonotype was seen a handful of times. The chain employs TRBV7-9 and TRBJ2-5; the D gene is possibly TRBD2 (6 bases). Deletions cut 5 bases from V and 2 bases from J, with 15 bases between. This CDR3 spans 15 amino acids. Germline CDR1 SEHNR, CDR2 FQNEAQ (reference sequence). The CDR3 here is CASSLYRELQETQYF. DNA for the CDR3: TGTGCCAGCAGCCTCTACCGGGAGCTTCAAGAGACCCAGTACTTC. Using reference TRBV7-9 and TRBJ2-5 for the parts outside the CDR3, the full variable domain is DTGVSQNPRHKITKRGQNVTFRCDPISEHNRLYWYRQTLGQGPEFLTYFQNEAQLEKSRLLSDRFSAERPKGSFSTLEIQRTEQGDSAMYLCASSLYRELQETQYFGPGTRLLVL.

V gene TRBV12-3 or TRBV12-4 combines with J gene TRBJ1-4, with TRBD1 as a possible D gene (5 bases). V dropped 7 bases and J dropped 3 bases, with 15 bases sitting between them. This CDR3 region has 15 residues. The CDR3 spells CASTLGLGPNEKLFF. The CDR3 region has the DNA TGTGCCAGCACCCTGGGACTCGGCCCTAATGAAAAACTGTTTTTT.

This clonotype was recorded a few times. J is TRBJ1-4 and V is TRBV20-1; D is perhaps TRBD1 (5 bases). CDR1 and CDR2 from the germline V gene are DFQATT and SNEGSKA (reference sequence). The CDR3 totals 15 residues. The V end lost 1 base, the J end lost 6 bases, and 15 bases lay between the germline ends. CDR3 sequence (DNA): TGCAGTGCTAGAGGTTCCGGGACGGACTATGAAAAACTGTTTTTT. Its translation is CSARGSGTDYEKLFF.

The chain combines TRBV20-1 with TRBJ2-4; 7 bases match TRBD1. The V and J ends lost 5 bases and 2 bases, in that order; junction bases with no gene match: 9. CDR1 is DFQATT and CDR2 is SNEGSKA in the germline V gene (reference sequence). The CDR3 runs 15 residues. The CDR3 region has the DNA TGCAGTGCTCAAGCCACACAGGGGTCCAAAAACATTCAGTACTTC. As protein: CSAQATQGSKNIQYF.

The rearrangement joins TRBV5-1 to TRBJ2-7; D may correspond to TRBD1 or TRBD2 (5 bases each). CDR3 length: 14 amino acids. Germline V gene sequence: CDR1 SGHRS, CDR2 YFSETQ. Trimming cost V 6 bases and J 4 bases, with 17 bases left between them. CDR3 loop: CASTSGPILYEQYF. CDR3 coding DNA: TGCGCCAGCACATCGGGGCCCATCCTTTACGAGCAGTACTTC. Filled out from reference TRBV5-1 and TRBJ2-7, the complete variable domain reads KAGVTQTPRYLIKTRGQQVTLSCSPISGHRSVSWYQQTPGQGLQFLFEYFSETQRNKGNFPGRFSGRQFSNSRSEMNVSTLELGDSALYLCASTSGPILYEQYFGPGTRLTVT.

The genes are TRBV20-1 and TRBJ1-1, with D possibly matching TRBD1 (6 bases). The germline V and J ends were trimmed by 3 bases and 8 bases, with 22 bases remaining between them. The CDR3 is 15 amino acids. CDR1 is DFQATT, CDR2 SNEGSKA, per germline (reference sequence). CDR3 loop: CSASDGGPKVVEAFF. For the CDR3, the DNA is TGCAGTGCTAGTGACGGGGGGCCAAAGGTAGTAGAAGCTTTCTTT.

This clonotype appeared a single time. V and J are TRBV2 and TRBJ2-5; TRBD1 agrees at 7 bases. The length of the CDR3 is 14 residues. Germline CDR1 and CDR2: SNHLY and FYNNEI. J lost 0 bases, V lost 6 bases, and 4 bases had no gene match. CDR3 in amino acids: CASRATGYQETQYF. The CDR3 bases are TGTGCCAGCAGAGCGACAGGGTACCAAGAGACCCAGTACTTC.

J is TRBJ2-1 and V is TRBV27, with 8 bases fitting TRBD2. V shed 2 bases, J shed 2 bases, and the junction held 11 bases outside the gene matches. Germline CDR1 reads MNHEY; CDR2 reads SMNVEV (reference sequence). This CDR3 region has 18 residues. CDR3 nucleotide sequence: TGTGCCAGCAGTTTAAACGGGGGGGCCCTCTTAACCTACAATGAGCAGTTCTTC. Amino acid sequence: CASSLNGGALLTYNEQFF.

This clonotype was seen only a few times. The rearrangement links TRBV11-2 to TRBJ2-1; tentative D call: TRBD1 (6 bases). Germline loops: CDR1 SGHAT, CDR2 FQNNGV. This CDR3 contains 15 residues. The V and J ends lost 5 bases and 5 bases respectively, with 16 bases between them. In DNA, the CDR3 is TGTGCCAGCAGCACTGGACAGATCACGAACAATGAGCAGTTCTTC. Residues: CASSTGQITNNEQFF.

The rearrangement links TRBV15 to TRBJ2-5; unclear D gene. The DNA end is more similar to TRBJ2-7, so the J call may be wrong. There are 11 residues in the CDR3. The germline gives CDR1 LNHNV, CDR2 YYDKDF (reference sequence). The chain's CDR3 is CATSRDDEQYF. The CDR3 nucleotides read TGTGCCACCAGCAGAGATGACGAGCAGTACTTC.

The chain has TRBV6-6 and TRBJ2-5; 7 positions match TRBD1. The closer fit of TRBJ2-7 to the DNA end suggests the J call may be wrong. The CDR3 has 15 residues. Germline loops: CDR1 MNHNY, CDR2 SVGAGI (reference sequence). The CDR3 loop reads CASSYSWDRGPEQYF. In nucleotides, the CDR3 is TGTGCCAGCAGTTACTCCTGGGACAGAGGACCCGAGCAGTACTTC.

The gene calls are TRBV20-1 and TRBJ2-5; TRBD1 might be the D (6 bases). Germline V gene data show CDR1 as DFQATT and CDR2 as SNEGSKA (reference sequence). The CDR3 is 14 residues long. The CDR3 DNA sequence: TGCAGCTTATACAGGGAACCAATAGGGGAGACCCAGTACTTC. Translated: CSLYREPIGETQYF.